This T cell receptor (beta chain) came from a study of T cell responses to AZD1222 COVID-19 vaccine. Clones were read by immunoSEQ multiplex PCR, and TCRdb kept only the in-frame ones, dropping some. The sample lists more than 75,000 clones; 85% to 90% were seen once. The CDR3 length is 16 residues. J was trimmed by 4 bases and V by 4 bases; bases with no gene match: 7. CDR1 is SGHVS, CDR2 FNYEAQ, per germline. The origin of this receptor is an adult in good health. This chain joins TRBV7-6 and TRBJ2-5; 12 positions match TRBD1. Sequenced here: peripheral blood, sampled on day 0 of AZD1222 vaccination. The CDR3 protein is CASSSGTGGIIETQYF. The DNA for the CDR3 is TGTGCCAGCAGCTCGGGGACAGGGGGCATAATAGAGACCCAGTACTTC.